A selection of T cell receptor beta chains follows, all from one sample in a study of blood T cell repertoires in COVID-19. The data were produced by immunoSEQ multiplex PCR, yet TCRdb's version contains in-frame clones alone and is incomplete. The sample contains about 390,000 clones, around nine tenths of which appear only once. Sequencing was carried out using PBMCs or T cells enriched from blood (not recorded which). These receptors originate from a woman between 50 and 59 years old who had recovered from COVID-19. Both conserved end residues are part of each CDR3. Fields, in order: V gene, clone size, D gene, J gene, CDR3 protein, CDR3 DNA. The D gene is left open where the match is weak. Size is omitted from some rows. Given values are once, few, many or a class for expanded clones.

V gene: TRBV7-2
clone size: once
D gene: TRBD1
J gene: TRBJ1-6
CDR3 protein: CASSLYRQGDSPLHF
CDR3 DNA: TGTGCCAGCAGCTTATACAGACAGGGGGATTCACCCCTCCACTTT

V gene: TRBV27
clone size: .
D gene: TRBD2
J gene: TRBJ2-1
CDR3 protein: CASSFLGLGGDEQFF
CDR3 DNA: TGTGCCAGCAGTTTTCTGGGACTAGGCGGGGATGAGCAGTTCTTC

V gene: TRBV7-2
clone size: .
D gene: .
J gene: TRBJ2-2
CDR3 protein: CASSLLGQTPNTGELFF
CDR3 DNA: TGTGCCAGCAGCTTACTCGGACAGACACCAAACACCGGGGAGCTGTTTTTT

V gene: TRBV5-5
clone size: .
D gene: .
J gene: TRBJ1-5
CDR3 protein: CASSPRPGRTDQPQHF
CDR3 DNA: TGTGCCAGCAGCCCTAGGCCCGGGAGGACAGATCAGCCCCAGCATTTT

V gene: TRBV3-1/TRBV3-2
clone size: .
D gene: TRBD1
J gene: TRBJ2-3
CDR3 protein: CASSHYLPGGTDTQYF
CDR3 DNA: TGTGCCAGCAGCCACTACTTACCAGGGGGAACAGATACGCAGTATTTT

V gene: TRBV5-6
clone size: .
D gene: TRBD1
J gene: TRBJ1-6
CDR3 protein: CASSPGQNNSPLHF
CDR3 DNA: TGTGCCAGCAGCCCGGGACAGAACAATTCACCCCTCCACTTT

V gene: TRBV3-1/TRBV3-2
clone size: .
D gene: TRBD2
J gene: TRBJ2-3
CDR3 protein: CASSQSGGSAFTQYF
CDR3 DNA: TGTGCCAGCAGCCAAAGCGGGGGGTCTGCATTTACGCAGTATTTT

V gene: TRBV5-5
clone size: .
D gene: .
J gene: TRBJ2-7
CDR3 protein: CASSLDLGSEQYF
CDR3 DNA: TGTGCCAGCAGCTTGGATTTGGGCAGCGAGCAGTACTTC

V gene: TRBV14
clone size: .
D gene: TRBD1
J gene: TRBJ1-1
CDR3 protein: CASSQVTGLGTEAFF
CDR3 DNA: TGTGCCAGCAGCCAAGTGACAGGGTTGGGCACTGAAGCTTTCTTT

V gene: TRBV3-1/TRBV3-2
clone size: .
D gene: .
J gene: TRBJ2-3
CDR3 protein: CASSQGLTDTQYF
CDR3 DNA: TGTGCCAGCAGCCAAGGACTCACAGATACGCAGTATTTT

V gene: TRBV4-1
clone size: .
D gene: .
J gene: TRBJ2-3
CDR3 protein: CASSQGAGVPLYF
CDR3 DNA: TGCGCCAGCAGCCAGGGGGCCGGGGTCCCATTGTATTTT